These T cell receptor beta chains were read from a single sample in a study of graft-versus-host responses after intestinal transplantation. The protocol was immunoSEQ multiplex PCR, while the TCRdb copy is restricted to in-frame clones and leaves out a portion. The sample holds some 11,000 clones, approximately 82% seen once. Source: PBMCs, taken 120 to 130 days after transplant. The source of these receptors is a human patient who received an intestinal transplant, so some T cells may come from the graft donor. Both conserved end residues are part of each CDR3. Each record gives: D gene, J gene, CDR3 length, clone size, V gene, CDR3 protein, CDR3 DNA. D genes are given only for firm matches. The listing skips clone size in some rows; elsewhere it reads once, few, many or a size class.

D: NA; J: TRBJ1-2; length: 14; size: NA; V: TRBV27; CDR3: CASSNLGGMGGYTF; DNA: TGTGCCAGCAGTAACCTAGGGGGGATGGGCGGCTACACCTTC
D: NA; J: TRBJ2-2; length: 17; size: NA; V: TRBV5-1; CDR3: CASTLGYGDENTGELFF; DNA: TGCGCCAGCACCCTTGGATACGGGGACGAGAACACCGGGGAGCTGTTTTTT
D: TRBD2; J: TRBJ2-7; length: 14; size: NA; V: TRBV6-6; CDR3: CASSYSGLAGEQYF; DNA: TGTGCCAGCAGTTACTCGGGACTAGCGGGCGAGCAGTACTTC
D: NA; J: TRBJ2-2; length: 14; size: NA; V: TRBV27; CDR3: CASSSGQSTGELFF; DNA: TGTGCCAGCAGTTCGGGCCAATCGACCGGGGAGCTGTTTTTT
D: TRBD1; J: TRBJ2-1; length: 17; size: NA; V: TRBV10-3; CDR3: CAISEPQGVDRGDEQFF; DNA: TGTGCCATCAGTGAACCCCAGGGGGTTGACAGGGGTGATGAGCAGTTCTTC
D: NA; J: TRBJ1-3; length: 14; size: NA; V: TRBV10-3; CDR3: CATSPKLSGNTIYF; DNA: TGTGCCACCTCCCCCAAACTGTCTGGAAACACCATATATTTT
D: NA; J: TRBJ1-2; length: 12; size: NA; V: TRBV28; CDR3: CASSFSYRDYTF; DNA: TGTGCCAGCAGTTTCTCCTACAGGGACTACACCTTC
D: NA; J: TRBJ2-7; length: 12; size: NA; V: TRBV11-2; CDR3: CASSLGNYEQYF; DNA: TGTGCCAGCAGCTTAGGGAACTACGAGCAGTACTTC
D: TRBD2; J: TRBJ2-1; length: 16; size: NA; V: TRBV7-9; CDR3: CASSSLAGEVHNEQFF; DNA: TGTGCCAGCAGCTCTCTAGCGGGAGAAGTTCACAATGAGCAGTTCTTC
D: NA; J: TRBJ2-7; length: 13; size: NA; V: TRBV27; CDR3: CASSLTGTYEQYF; DNA: TGTGCCAGCAGTTTAACAGGAACCTACGAGCAGTACTTC
D: NA; J: TRBJ1-5; length: 14; size: NA; V: TRBV6-1; CDR3: CASSIRRKDQPQHF; DNA: TGTGCCAGCAGTATCCGACGAAAGGATCAGCCCCAGCATTTT
D: NA; J: TRBJ1-5; length: 13; size: once; V: TRBV6-1; CDR3: CASSPQRLQPQHF; DNA: TGTGCCAGCAGTCCTCAACGACTTCAGCCCCAGCATTTT
D: TRBD2; J: TRBJ2-7; length: 13; size: NA; V: TRBV28; CDR3: CASRLAGAYEQYF; DNA: TGTGCCAGCAGACTAGCGGGCGCCTACGAGCAGTACTTC
D: TRBD2; J: TRBJ2-7; length: 15; size: NA; V: TRBV9; CDR3: CASSVEVGTSYEQYF; DNA: TGTGCCAGCAGCGTAGAGGTCGGGACTAGCTACGAGCAGTACTTC
D: NA; J: TRBJ2-2; length: 13; size: once; V: TRBV11-3; CDR3: CASSLGDTGELFF; DNA: TGTGCCAGCAGCTTAGGGGATACCGGGGAGCTGTTTTTT
D: TRBD1; J: TRBJ1-5; length: 16; size: NA; V: TRBV6-1; CDR3: CASSEVPGQGQQPQHF; DNA: TGTGCCAGCAGTGAAGTCCCGGGACAGGGACAACAGCCCCAGCATTTT
D: NA; J: TRBJ2-7; length: 12; size: NA; V: TRBV28; CDR3: CASSFDSAEQYF; DNA: TGTGCCAGCAGTTTTGACAGCGCCGAGCAGTACTTC
D: TRBD1; J: TRBJ2-7; length: 15; size: NA; V: TRBV7-3; CDR3: CASSPTAGQGYEQYF; DNA: TGTGCCAGCAGCCCAACGGCGGGACAGGGGTACGAGCAGTACTTC
D: NA; J: TRBJ1-1; length: 14; size: once; V: TRBV19; CDR3: CASSIPTPNTEAFF; DNA: TGTGCCAGTAGTATACCCACGCCGAACACTGAAGCTTTCTTT
D: NA; J: TRBJ2-7; length: 18; size: NA; V: TRBV6-1; CDR3: CASSEGLAAYGNSYEQYF; DNA: TGTGCCAGCAGTGAAGGGCTAGCAGCATACGGCAACTCCTACGAGCAGTACTTC
D: NA; J: TRBJ2-7; length: 15; size: few; V: TRBV30; CDR3: CAWSVGPNLAYEQYF; DNA: TGTGCCTGGAGTGTCGGTCCGAATTTGGCCTACGAGCAGTACTTC
D: TRBD1; J: TRBJ1-1; length: 13; size: once; V: TRBV11-2; CDR3: CASSLVGTAEAFF; DNA: TGTGCCAGCAGCTTAGTCGGGACAGCTGAAGCTTTCTTT
D: NA; J: TRBJ1-1; length: 12; size: NA; V: TRBV19; CDR3: CASSIVSTEAFF; DNA: TGTGCCAGTAGTATCGTCAGCACTGAAGCTTTCTTT
D: TRBD2; J: TRBJ2-7; length: 14; size: NA; V: TRBV7-6; CDR3: CASSWGLAGGEQYF; DNA: TGTGCCAGCAGCTGGGGACTAGCGGGAGGCGAGCAGTACTTC
D: NA; J: TRBJ2-1; length: 13; size: NA; V: TRBV7-2; CDR3: CASSSRHHNEQFF; DNA: TGTGCCAGCAGCTCTCGTCACCACAATGAGCAGTTCTTC
D: NA; J: TRBJ1-2; length: 13; size: NA; V: TRBV12-2; CDR3: CASRLVRNYGYTF; DNA: TGTGCAAGTCGCTTAGTCAGGAACTATGGCTACACCTTC
D: NA; J: TRBJ2-7; length: 15; size: once; V: TRBV11-1; CDR3: CASSHPLAGNYEQYF; DNA: TGTGCCAGCAGCCACCCCCTGGCAGGAAACTACGAGCAGTACTTC
D: NA; J: TRBJ2-7; length: 15; size: NA; V: TRBV5-5; CDR3: CASSLGLLSSYEQYF; DNA: TGTGCCAGCAGCTTGGGGCTCTTAAGCTCCTACGAGCAGTACTTC
D: NA; J: TRBJ1-6; length: 12; size: NA; V: TRBV27; CDR3: CASSFQNSPLHF; DNA: TGTGCCAGCAGTTTTCAGAATTCACCCCTCCACTTT
D: NA; J: TRBJ2-7; length: 13; size: NA; V: TRBV5-6; CDR3: CASSPGAGDEQYF; DNA: TGTGCCAGCAGCCCCGGGGCGGGCGACGAGCAGTACTTC
D: NA; J: TRBJ2-5; length: 14; size: NA; V: TRBV7-9; CDR3: CASSLEVAAETQYF; DNA: TGTGCCAGCAGCTTAGAGGTGGCCGCGGAGACCCAGTACTTC
D: NA; J: TRBJ1-4; length: 14; size: NA; V: TRBV9; CDR3: CASSGRQDREKLFF; DNA: TGTGCCAGCAGCGGTCGTCAGGATAGGGAAAAACTGTTTTTT
D: NA; J: TRBJ2-2; length: 19; size: NA; V: TRBV21-1; CDR3: CASSKGSPARGSFLGELFF; DNA: TGTGCCAGCAGCAAAGGAAGCCCAGCGAGGGGCTCATTCCTTGGGGAGCTGTTTTTT
D: TRBD2; J: TRBJ2-7; length: 15; size: NA; V: TRBV18; CDR3: CASSRNPGLDYEQYF; DNA: TGTGCCAGCTCACGCAATCCGGGACTAGACTACGAGCAGTACTTC
D: NA; J: TRBJ2-7; length: 19; size: few; V: TRBV7-6; CDR3: CASSSTSPIEAGAIYEQYF; DNA: TGTGCCAGCAGTTCAACCTCCCCGATCGAGGCAGGGGCTATCTACGAGCAGTACTTC
D: NA; J: TRBJ2-1; length: 15; size: NA; V: TRBV6-1; CDR3: CASSQGLSSYNEQFF; DNA: TGTGCCAGCAGTCAGGGACTTAGCTCCTACAATGAGCAGTTCTTC
D: TRBD1; J: TRBJ1-4; length: 13; size: few; V: TRBV7-6; CDR3: CASSLAGDRELFF; DNA: TGTGCCAGCAGCTTAGCCGGGGACAGGGAACTGTTTTTT
D: TRBD1; J: TRBJ2-7; length: 14; size: NA; V: TRBV27; CDR3: CASSLSGTAYEQYF; DNA: TGTGCCAGCAGTTTATCCGGGACAGCCTACGAGCAGTACTTC
D: TRBD2; J: TRBJ2-7; length: 15; size: NA; V: TRBV15; CDR3: CATSSWGLEDNEQYF; DNA: TGTGCCACCAGCAGTTGGGGACTAGAGGATAACGAGCAGTACTTC
D: NA; J: TRBJ2-7; length: 15; size: NA; V: TRBV6-5; CDR3: CASHDGGSGTYEQYF; DNA: TGTGCCAGCCACGACGGAGGGAGCGGTACCTACGAGCAGTACTTC
D: NA; J: TRBJ1-6; length: 15; size: few; V: TRBV6-6; CDR3: CASVSEGGYNSPLHF; DNA: TGTGCCAGCGTCTCCGAAGGCGGGTATAATTCACCCCTCCACTTT
D: NA; J: TRBJ1-5; length: 13; size: NA; V: TRBV19; CDR3: CASSIGENQPQHF; DNA: TGTGCCAGTAGTATAGGTGAGAATCAGCCCCAGCATTTT
D: TRBD1; J: TRBJ2-7; length: 14; size: once; V: TRBV19; CDR3: CASNAGTGFYEQYF; DNA: TGTGCCAGTAACGCCGGGACAGGCTTCTACGAGCAGTACTTC
D: NA; J: TRBJ1-2; length: 15; size: NA; V: TRBV19; CDR3: CASTWGQGGVHGYTF; DNA: TGTGCCAGTACCTGGGGGCAGGGTGGTGTCCATGGCTACACCTTC